This T cell receptor beta chain stems from a study of cytomegalovirus exposure and HLA in healthy donors. 60 Vbeta and 13 Jbeta primers were used in PCR. Sequenced by immunoSEQ multiplex PCR; TCRdb stores in-frame clones only, minus some. The sample has 130,000 to 150,000 clones, about four fifths seen once; the top ten hold approximately 3%. Trimming shortened V by 0 bases and J by 3 bases, and 12 bases separated the two germline ends. Germline CDR1 is SGHRS and CDR2 is YFSETQ. The CDR3 length is 16 residues. Sequences were obtained from PBMCs. The sequence was obtained from a female donor in good health and CMV-seronegative. The chain uses TRBV5-1 and TRBJ1-4, with D perhaps TRBD1 (5 bases). The CDR3 protein is CASSLGDTTANEKLFF. The DNA of the CDR3 is TGCGCCAGCAGCTTGGGAGACACGACAGCTAATGAAAAACTGTTTTTT.